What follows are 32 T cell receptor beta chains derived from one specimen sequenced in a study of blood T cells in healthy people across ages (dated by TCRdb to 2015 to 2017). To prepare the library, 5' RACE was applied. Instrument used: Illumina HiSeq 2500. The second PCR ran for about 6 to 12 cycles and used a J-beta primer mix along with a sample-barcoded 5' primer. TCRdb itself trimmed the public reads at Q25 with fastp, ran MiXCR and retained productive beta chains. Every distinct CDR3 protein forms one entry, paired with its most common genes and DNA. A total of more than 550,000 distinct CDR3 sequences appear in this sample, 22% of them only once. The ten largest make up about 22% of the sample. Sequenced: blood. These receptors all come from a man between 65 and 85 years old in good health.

The CDR3 bases are TGTGCCAGCAACCTGGGGGGACTAGCGGGAACCGGGGAGCTGTTTTTT. This sequence encodes CASNLGGLAGTGELFF. The chain uses TRBV12-3 or TRBV12-4 and TRBJ2-2; 13 nucleotides line up with TRBD2. After removal of 7 bases from V and 5 bases from J, the junction contained 7 bases not matched to a gene. The CDR3 sequence is 16 residues long.

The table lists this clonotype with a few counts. This CDR3 reads CSVVDSFLRDTQYF. The DNA of the CDR3 is TGCAGCGTTGTGGACAGTTTTTTAAGGGATACGCAGTATTTT. The V and J genes are TRBV29-1 and TRBJ2-3, with D perhaps matching TRBD1 (6 bases). In germline, CDR1 is SQVTM, CDR2 ANQGSEA. The CDR3 has 14 residues. Trimming took off 4 bases at V and 6 bases at J, with 17 bases between the two ends.

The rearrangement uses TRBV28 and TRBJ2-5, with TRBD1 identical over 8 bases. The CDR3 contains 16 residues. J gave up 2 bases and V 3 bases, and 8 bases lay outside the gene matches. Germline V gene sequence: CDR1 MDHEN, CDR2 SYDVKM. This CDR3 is CASSFSRGQLQETQYF. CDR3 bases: TGTGCCAGCAGTTTTAGCAGGGGGCAATTACAAGAGACCCAGTACTTC.

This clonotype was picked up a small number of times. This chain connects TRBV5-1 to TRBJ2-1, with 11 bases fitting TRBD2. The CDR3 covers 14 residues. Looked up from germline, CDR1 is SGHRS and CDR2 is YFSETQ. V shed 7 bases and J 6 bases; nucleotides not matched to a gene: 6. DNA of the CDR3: TGCGCCAGCCGGACTAGCGGGTTGGCCAATGAGCAGTTCTTC. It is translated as CASRTSGLANEQFF.

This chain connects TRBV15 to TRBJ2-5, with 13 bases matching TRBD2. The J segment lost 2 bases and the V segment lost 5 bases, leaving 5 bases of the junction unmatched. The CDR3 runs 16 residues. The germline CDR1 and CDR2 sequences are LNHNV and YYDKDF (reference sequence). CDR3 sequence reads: CATSLRTSGRQETQYF. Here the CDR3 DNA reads TGTGCCACCAGCCTACGGACTAGCGGGAGACAAGAGACCCAGTACTTC. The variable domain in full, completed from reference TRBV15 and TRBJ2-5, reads DAMVIQNPRYQVTQFGKPVTLSCSQTLNHNVMYWYQQKSSQAPKLLFHYYDKDFNNEADTPDNFQSRRPNTSFCFLDIRSPGLGDTAMYLCATSLRTSGRQETQYFGPGTRLLVL.

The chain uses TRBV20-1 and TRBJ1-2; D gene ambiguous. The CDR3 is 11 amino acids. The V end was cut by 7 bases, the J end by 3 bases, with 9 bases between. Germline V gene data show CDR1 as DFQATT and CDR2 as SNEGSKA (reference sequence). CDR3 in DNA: TGCAGTGACGGACGTGACTATGGCTACACCTTC. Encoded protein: CSDGRDYGYTF.

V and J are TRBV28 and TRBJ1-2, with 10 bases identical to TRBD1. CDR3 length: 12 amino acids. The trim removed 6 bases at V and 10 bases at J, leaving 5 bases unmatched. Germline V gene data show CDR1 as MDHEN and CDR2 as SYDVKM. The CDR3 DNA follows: TGTGCCAGCAGGCGGGACAGGGGTGACTACACCTTC. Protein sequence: CASRRDRGDYTF.

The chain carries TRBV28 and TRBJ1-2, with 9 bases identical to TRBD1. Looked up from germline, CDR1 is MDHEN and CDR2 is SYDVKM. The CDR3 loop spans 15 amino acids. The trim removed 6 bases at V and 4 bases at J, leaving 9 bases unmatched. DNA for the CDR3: TGTGCCAGCAGAGAAACAGGGGGCGCCGGCTATGGCTACACCTTC. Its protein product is CASRETGGAGYGYTF.

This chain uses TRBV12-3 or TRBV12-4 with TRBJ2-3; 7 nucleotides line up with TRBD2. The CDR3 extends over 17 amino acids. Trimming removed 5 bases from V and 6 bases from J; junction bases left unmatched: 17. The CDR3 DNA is TGTGCCAGCAGTCCCCGGGGGAGCGGGGTGGGGGATGATACGCAGTATTTT. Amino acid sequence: CASSPRGSGVGDDTQYF.

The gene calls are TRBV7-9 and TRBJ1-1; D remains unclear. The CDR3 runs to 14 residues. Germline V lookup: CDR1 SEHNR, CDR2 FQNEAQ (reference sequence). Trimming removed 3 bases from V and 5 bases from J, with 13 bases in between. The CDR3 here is CASSFEVEGTEAFF. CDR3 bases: TGTGCCAGCAGCTTTGAGGTGGAGGGAACTGAAGCTTTCTTT.

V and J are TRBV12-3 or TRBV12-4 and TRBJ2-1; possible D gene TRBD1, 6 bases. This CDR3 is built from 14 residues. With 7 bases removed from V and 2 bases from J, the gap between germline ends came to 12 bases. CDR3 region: CASTRDTAYNEQFF. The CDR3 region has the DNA TGTGCCAGCACCCGGGACACGGCCTACAATGAGCAGTTCTTC.

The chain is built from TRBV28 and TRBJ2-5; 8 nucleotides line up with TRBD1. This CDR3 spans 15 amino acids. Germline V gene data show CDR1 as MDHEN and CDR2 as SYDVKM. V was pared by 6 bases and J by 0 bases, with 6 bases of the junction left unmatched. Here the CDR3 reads CASRDRDGYQETQYF. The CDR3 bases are TGTGCCAGCAGGGACAGGGACGGGTACCAAGAGACCCAGTACTTC.

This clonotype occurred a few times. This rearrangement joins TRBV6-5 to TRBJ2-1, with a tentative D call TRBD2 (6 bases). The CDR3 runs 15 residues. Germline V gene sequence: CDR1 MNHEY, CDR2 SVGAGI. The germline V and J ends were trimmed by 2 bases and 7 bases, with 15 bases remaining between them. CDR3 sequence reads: CASSYAGTPTNEQFF. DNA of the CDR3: TGTGCCAGCAGTTACGCCGGGACTCCTACTAATGAGCAGTTCTTC.

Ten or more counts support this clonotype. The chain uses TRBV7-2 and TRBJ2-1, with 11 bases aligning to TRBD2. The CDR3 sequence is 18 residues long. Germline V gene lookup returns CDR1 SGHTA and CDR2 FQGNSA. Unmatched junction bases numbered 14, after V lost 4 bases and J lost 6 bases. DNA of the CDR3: TGTGCCAGCAGCTACCTGGGGATAGCGGGAGGGCAGATCAATGAGCAGTTCTTC. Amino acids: CASSYLGIAGGQINEQFF.

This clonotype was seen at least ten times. CDR3 protein: CASSLFEEIGEQFF. The CDR3 nucleotides read TGTGCCAGCAGCTTATTCGAAGAGATCGGGGAGCAGTTCTTC. The chain links TRBV7-2 to TRBJ2-7; D remains unclear. The J call is uncertain, as TRBJ2-1 better fits the DNA end. The germline V gene has CDR1 SGHTA and CDR2 FQGNSA. This CDR3 has 14 amino acids.

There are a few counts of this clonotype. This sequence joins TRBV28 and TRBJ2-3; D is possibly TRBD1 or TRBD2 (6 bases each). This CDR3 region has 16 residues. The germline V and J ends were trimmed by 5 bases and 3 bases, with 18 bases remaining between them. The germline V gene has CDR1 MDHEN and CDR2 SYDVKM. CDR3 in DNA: TGTGCCAGCAGTACAGGGACTTCTCGGCTAACAGATACGCAGTATTTT. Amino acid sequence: CASSTGTSRLTDTQYF.

CDR3 region: CASSLTRTSISEQYF. In nucleotides, the CDR3 is TGTGCCAGCAGTCTTACCCGGACTAGTATAAGCGAGCAGTACTTC. This chain uses TRBV6-2 or TRBV6-3 with TRBJ2-7; TRBD2 aligns across 7 bases. The length of the CDR3 is 15 residues. The V gene's germline CDR1 is MNHEY and CDR2 SVGEGT. The ends lost 5 bases at V and 6 bases at J; junction bases unmatched: 13.

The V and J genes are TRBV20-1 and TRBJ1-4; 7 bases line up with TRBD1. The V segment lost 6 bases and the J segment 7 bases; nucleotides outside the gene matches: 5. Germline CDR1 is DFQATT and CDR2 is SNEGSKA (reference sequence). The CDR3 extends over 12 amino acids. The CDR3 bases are TGCAGTGCCACTGGGACAGCTGAAAAACTGTTTTTT. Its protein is CSATGTAEKLFF.

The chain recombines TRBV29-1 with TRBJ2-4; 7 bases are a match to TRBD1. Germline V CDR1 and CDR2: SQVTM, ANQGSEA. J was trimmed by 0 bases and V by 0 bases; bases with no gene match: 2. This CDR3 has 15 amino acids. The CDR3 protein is CSVEDNRGAKNIQYF. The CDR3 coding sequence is TGCAGCGTTGAAGATAACAGGGGAGCCAAAAACATTCAGTACTTC. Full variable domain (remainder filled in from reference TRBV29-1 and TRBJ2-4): SAVISQKPSRDICQRGTSLTIQCQVDSQVTMMFWYRQQPGQSLTLIATANQGSEATYESGFVIDKFPISRPNLTFSTLTVSNMSPEDSSIYLCSVEDNRGAKNIQYFGAGTRLSVL.

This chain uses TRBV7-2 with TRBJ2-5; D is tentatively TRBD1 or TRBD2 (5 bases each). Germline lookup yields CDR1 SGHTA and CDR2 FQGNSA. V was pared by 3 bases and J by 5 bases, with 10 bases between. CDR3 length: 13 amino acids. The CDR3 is CASSFGTVETQYF. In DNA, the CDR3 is TGTGCCAGCAGCTTCGGGACGGTTGAGACCCAGTACTTC.

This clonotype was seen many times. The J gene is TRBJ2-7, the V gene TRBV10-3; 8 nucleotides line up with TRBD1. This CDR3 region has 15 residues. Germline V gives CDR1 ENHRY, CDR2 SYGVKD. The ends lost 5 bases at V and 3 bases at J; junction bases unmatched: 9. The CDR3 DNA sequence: TGTGCCATCAGTAAGGGACAGGCGCCTTTCTACGAGCAGTACTTC. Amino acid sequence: CAISKGQAPFYEQYF.

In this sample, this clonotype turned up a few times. This chain's CDR3 is CASRPIQGAGYGYTF. CDR3 nucleotide sequence: TGTGCCAGCAGGCCTATACAGGGGGCGGGCTATGGCTACACCTTC. The rearrangement joins TRBV11-2 to TRBJ1-2, with 9 bases matching TRBD1. V lost 6 bases and J lost 4; bases outside the gene matches: 9. The germline V gene has CDR1 SGHAT and CDR2 FQNNGV. This CDR3 is built from 15 residues.

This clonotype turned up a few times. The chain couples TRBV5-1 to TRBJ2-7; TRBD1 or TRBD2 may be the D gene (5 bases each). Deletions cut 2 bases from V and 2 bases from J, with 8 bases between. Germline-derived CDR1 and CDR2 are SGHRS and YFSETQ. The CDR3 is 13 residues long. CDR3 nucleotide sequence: TGCGCCAGCAGCTTTGGGGGAGCCTACGAGCAGTACTTC. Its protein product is CASSFGGAYEQYF. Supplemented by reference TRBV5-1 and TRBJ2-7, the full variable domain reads KAGVTQTPRYLIKTRGQQVTLSCSPISGHRSVSWYQQTPGQGLQFLFEYFSETQRNKGNFPGRFSGRQFSNSRSEMNVSTLELGDSALYLCASSFGGAYEQYFGPGTRLTVT.

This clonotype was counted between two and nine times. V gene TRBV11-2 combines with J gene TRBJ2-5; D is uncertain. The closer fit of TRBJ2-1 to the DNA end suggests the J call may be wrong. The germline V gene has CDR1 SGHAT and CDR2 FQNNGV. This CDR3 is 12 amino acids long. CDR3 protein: CASSHRIGEQFF. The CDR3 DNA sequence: TGTGCCAGCAGCCACCGGATTGGGGAGCAGTTCTTC.

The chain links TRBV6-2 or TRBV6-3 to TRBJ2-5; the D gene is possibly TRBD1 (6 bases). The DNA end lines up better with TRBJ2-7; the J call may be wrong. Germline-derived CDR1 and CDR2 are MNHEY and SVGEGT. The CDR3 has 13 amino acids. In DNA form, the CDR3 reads TGTGCCAGCAAGGGGCAGGGGTATCACGAGCAGTACTTC. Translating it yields CASKGQGYHEQYF.

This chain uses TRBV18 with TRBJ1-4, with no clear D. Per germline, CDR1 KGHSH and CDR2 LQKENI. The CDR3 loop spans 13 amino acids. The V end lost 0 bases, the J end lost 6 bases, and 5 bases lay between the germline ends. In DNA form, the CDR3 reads TGTGCCAGCTCACCACCTGGTGATGAAAAACTGTTTTTT. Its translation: CASSPPGDEKLFF.

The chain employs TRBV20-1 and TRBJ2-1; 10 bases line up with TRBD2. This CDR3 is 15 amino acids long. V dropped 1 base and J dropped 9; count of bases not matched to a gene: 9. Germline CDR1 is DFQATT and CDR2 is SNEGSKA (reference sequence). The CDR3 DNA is TGCAGTGCTAGAGGTGAAGCGGGGGGGCCTGGTGAGCAGTTCTTC. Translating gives CSARGEAGGPGEQFF.

The CDR3 DNA reads TGCAGCGTCTTCGGGGGAGTATACACTGAAGCTTTCTTT. Translating it yields CSVFGGVYTEAFF. The J gene is TRBJ1-1, the V gene TRBV29-1, with D perhaps TRBD1 (5 bases). CDR3 length: 13 amino acids. Germline V gives CDR1 SQVTM, CDR2 ANQGSEA. The V end lost 6 bases, the J end lost 3 bases, and 14 bases lay between the germline ends.

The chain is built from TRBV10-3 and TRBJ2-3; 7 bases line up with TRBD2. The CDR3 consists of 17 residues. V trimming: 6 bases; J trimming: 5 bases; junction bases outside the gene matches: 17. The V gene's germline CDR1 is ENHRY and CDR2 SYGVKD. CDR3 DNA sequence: TGTGCCATCAGAACCCAACCGGGACTACAGATAAAAGATACGCAGTATTTT. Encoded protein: CAIRTQPGLQIKDTQYF.

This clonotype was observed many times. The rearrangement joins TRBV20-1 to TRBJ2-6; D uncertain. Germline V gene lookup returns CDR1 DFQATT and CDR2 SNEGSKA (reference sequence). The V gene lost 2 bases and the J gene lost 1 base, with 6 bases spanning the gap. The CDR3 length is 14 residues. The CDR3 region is CSARKGSGANVLTF. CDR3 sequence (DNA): TGCAGTGCTAGAAAAGGGTCTGGGGCCAACGTCCTGACTTTC.

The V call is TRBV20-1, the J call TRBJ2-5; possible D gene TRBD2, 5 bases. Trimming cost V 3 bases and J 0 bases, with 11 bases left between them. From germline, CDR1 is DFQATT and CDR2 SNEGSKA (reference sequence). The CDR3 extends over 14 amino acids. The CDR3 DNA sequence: TGCAGTGCTAGGGGGTGGGGAGACCAAGAGACCCAGTACTTC. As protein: CSARGWGDQETQYF.

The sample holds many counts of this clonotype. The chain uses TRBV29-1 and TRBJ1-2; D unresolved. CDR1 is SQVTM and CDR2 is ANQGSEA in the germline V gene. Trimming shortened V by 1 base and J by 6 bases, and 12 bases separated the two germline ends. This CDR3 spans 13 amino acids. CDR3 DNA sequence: TGCAGCGTTGAAGTCCGCCGGTCTCATGGCTACACCTTC. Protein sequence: CSVEVRRSHGYTF.